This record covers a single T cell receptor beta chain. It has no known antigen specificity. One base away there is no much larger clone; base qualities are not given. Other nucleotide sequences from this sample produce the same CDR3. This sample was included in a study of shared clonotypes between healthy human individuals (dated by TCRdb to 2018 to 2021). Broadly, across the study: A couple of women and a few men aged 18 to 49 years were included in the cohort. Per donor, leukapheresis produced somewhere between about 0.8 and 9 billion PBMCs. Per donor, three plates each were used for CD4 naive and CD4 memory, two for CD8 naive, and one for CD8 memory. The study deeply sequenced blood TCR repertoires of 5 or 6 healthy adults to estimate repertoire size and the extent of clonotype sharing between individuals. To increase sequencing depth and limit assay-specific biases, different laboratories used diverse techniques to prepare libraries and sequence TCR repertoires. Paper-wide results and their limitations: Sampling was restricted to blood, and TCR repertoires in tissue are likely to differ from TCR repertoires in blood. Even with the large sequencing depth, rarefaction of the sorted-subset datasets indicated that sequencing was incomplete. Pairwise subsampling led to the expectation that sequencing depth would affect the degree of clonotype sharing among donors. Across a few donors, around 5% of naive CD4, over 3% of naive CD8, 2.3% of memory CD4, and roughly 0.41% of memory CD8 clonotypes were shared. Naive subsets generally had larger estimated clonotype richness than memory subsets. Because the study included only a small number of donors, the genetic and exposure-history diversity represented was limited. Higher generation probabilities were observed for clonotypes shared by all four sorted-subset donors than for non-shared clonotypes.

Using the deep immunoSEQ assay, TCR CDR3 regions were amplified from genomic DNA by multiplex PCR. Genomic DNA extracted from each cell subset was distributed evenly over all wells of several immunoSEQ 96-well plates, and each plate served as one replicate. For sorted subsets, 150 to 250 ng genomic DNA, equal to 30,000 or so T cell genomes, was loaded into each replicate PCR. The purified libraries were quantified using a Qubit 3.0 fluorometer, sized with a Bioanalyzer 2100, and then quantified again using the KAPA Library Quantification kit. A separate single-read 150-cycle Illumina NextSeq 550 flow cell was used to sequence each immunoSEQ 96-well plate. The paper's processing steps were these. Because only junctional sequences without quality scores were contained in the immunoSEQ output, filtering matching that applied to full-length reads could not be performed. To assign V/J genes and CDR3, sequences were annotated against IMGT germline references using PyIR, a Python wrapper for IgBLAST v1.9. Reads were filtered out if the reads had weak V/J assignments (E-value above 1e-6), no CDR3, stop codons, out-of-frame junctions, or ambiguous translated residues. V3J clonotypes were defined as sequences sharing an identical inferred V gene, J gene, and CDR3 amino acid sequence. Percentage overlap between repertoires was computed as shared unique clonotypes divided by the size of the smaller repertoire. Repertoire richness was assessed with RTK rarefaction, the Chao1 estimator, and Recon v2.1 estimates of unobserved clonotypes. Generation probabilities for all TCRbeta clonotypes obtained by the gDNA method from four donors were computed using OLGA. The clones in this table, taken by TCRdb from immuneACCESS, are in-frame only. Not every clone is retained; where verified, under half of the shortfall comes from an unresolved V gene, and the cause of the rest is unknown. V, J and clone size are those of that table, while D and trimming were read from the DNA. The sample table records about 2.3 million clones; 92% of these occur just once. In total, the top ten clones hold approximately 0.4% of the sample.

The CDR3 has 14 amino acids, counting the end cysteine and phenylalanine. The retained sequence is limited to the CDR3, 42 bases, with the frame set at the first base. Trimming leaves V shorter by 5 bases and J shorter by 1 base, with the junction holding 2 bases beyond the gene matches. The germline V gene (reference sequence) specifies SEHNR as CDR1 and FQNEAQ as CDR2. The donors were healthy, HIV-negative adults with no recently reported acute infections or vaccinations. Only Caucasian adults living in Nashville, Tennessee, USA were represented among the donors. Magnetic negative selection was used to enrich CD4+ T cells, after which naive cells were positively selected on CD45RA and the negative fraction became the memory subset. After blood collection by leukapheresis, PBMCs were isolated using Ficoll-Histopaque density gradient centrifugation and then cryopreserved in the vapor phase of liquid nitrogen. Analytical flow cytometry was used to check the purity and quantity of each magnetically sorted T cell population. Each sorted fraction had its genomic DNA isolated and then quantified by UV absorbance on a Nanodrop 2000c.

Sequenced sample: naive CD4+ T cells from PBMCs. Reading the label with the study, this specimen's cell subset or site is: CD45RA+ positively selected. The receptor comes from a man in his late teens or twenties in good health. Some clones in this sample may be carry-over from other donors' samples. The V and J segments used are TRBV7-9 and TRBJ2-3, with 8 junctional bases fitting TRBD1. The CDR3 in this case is CASSAGQGTDTQYF. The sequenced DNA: TGTGCCAGCAGCGCGGGACAGGGCACAGATACGCAGTATTTT.